The clone carrying this T cell receptor (beta chain) turned up a few times. The antigen is undetermined. The data are from a study of T cells in narcolepsy. Study details: Enrolled donors included narcolepsy type 1 or type 2 patients and healthy controls. Broader study findings: No autoreactive T cell clone sequences appeared in some memory CD4+ repertoires. Same-patient CSF and blood CD4+ T cell clonotypes included HCRT-specific and TRIB2-specific autoreactive ones. Reportedly, autoreactive clonotypes were serially detected in patients' blood but not controls'.

Trimming took 4 bases from V and 8 from J, leaving 23 bases between them. CDR1 is SGHAT, CDR2 FQNNGV, per germline. The CDR3 totals 16 residues. Profiled with immunoSEQ multiplex PCR; TCRdb holds only in-frame clones, not every one. The data show more than 20,000 clones, about 90% seen once. The sequence was obtained from a human donor with narcolepsy. What was sequenced was CD45RA- memory CD4+ T cells from PBMCs. V is TRBV11-2 and J is TRBJ1-2; D unclear. The CDR3 bases are TGTGCCAGCAGCTCCCTGGGCCAGGCCTTTTCACGCGGCTACACCTTC. Amino acids: CASSSLGQAFSRGYTF.